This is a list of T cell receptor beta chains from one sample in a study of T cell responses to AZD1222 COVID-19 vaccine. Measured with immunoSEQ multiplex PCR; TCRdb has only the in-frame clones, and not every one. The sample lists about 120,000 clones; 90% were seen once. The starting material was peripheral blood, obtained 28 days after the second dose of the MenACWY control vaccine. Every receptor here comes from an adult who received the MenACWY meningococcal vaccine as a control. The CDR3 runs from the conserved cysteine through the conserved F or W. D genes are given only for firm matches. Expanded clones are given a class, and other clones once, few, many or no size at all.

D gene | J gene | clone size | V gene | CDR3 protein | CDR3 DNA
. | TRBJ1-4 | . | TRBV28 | CASSLLKEKLFF | TGTGCCAGCAGCCTGCTCAAGGAAAAACTGTTTTTT
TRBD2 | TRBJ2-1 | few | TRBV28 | CASSLLARGGSSYNEQFF | TGTGCCAGCAGTTTACTTGCTCGGGGCGGGAGCTCCTACAATGAGCAGTTCTTC
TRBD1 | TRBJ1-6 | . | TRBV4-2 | CASSQAAPGGGRNSPLHF | TGTGCCAGCAGCCAAGCGGCCCCAGGGGGCGGACGCAATTCACCCCTCCACTTT
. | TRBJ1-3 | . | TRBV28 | CASSSLLRRADGNTIYF | TGTGCCAGCAGCTCTCTCTTGCGTAGGGCCGATGGAAACACCATATATTTT
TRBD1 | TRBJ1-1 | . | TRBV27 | CASSFRDRFTEAFF | TGTGCCAGCAGTTTTAGGGACAGGTTCACTGAAGCTTTCTTT
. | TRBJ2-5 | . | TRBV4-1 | CASSRGIQETQYF | TGCGCCAGCAGCCGAGGGATTCAAGAGACCCAGTACTTC
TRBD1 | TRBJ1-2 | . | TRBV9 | CASSVSLTGNGYTF | TGTGCCAGCAGCGTGTCGTTGACAGGGAATGGCTACACCTTC
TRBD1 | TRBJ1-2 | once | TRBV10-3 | CAISPQTGTGHGYTF | TGTGCCATCAGCCCCCAGACCGGGACAGGGCATGGCTACACCTTC
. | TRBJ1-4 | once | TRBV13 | CASSSRRTNEKLFF | TGTGCCAGCAGCTCCAGGCGGACTAATGAAAAACTGTTTTTT
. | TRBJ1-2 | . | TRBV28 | CASSLRDKYGYTF | TGTGCCAGCAGTTTGAGGGACAAATATGGCTACACCTTC
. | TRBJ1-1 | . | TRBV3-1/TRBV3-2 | CASSQEVGETFF | TGTGCCAGCAGCCAAGAGGTGGGGGAAACTTTCTTT
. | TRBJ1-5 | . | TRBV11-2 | CASSLARSNQPQHF | TGTGCCAGCAGCTTAGCCAGAAGCAATCAGCCCCAGCATTTT
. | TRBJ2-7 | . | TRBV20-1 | CSAREDEQYF | TGCAGTGCCCGGGAAGACGAGCAGTACTTC
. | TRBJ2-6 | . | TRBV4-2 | CASSQGGGLSSGANVLTF | TGTGCCAGCAGCCAAGGAGGGGGGCTAAGCTCTGGGGCCAACGTCCTGACTTTC
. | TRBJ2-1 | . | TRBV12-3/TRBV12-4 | CASTLFGEQFF | TGTGCCAGCACTCTTTTCGGTGAGCAGTTCTTC
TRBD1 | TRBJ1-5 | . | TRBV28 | CASSFSGTANQPQHF | TGTGCCAGCAGTTTCTCCGGGACAGCTAATCAGCCCCAGCATTTT